Below, one T cell receptor (beta chain) is given with its context. This specimen belongs to a study of blood T cell repertoires in COVID-19. Study overall: Samples representing acute and convalescent COVID-19 were sourced from the United States, Italy and Spain.

Those who participated ranged in age from roughly 18 to 89 years and resided in 20 to 30 US areas. Cohort 3 donors were reported recovered after two negative PCRs, clearance, or symptom resolution. Libraries were prepared by immunoSEQ multiplex PCR; TCRdb keeps only in-frame clonotypes and omits some of them. The sample lists about 410,000 clones; 89% were seen once. The sample taken for sequencing was PBMCs or T cells enriched from blood (not recorded which). This sequence originates from a woman aged 25-40 years who had recovered from COVID-19.

The DNA for the CDR3 is TGCGCCAGCAGGCTGCAACGCGACACTGAAGCTTTCTTT. Translating gives CASRLQRDTEAFF. The chain links TRBV10-2 to TRBJ1-1; D gene unclear. The CDR3 is 13 amino acids. Per the germline V gene, CDR1 is WSHSY and CDR2 is SAAADI. Trimming cost V 6 bases and J 3 bases, with 11 bases left between them.